One sample yielded the 4 T cell receptor beta chains listed below, sequenced in a study of T-cell reconstitution after alpha-beta-depleted transplantation in children. TCRbeta library construction was performed incorporating unique molecular identifiers. TCRdb fed the PCR reads into MiXCR, producing one record per CDR3 protein. The table includes roughly 52,000 distinct CDR3 sequences, about 5.7% detected once. The sample here was PBMCs, mostly from graft donor cells, taken 60 days after TCRalphabeta/CD19-depleted stem cell transplant. Every receptor here comes from a female patient aged 2-9 years who had a stem cell transplant for aplastic anemia, so the T cells may come from the graft donor.

This clonotype was seen many times. The chain has TRBV28 and TRBJ2-1; 7 bases line up with TRBD1. Unmatched junction bases numbered 4, after V lost 2 bases and J lost 0 bases. Per germline, CDR1 MDHEN and CDR2 SYDVKM. The CDR3 length is 16 residues. DNA for the CDR3: TGTGCCAGCAGTTTACATTCAGGGGGCTCCTACAATGAGCAGTTCTTC. Translated: CASSLHSGGSYNEQFF.

The chain employs TRBV30 and TRBJ2-3, with 8 bases that match TRBD2. V lost 5 bases, J lost 11 bases, and 6 bases stayed unmatched. This CDR3 has 11 amino acids. Germline CDR1 GTSNPN, CDR2 SVGIG (reference sequence). The CDR3 reads CAWLVAGRQYF. The CDR3 DNA reads TGTGCCTGGCTCGTAGCGGGGAGGCAGTATTTT.

This clonotype was counted many times. The chain joins TRBV20-1 to TRBJ2-5; TRBD2 matches at 14 bases. V was clipped by 3 bases and J by 7 bases; unmatched bases: 10. The CDR3 loop spans 16 amino acids. The germline CDR1 and CDR2 sequences are DFQATT and SNEGSKA (reference sequence). The CDR3 is CSARDPRLAGGMTQYF. CDR3 nucleotides: TGCAGTGCTAGGGATCCTAGACTAGCGGGAGGGATGACCCAGTACTTC.

The table lists this clonotype with many counts. The chain uses TRBV3-1 and TRBJ2-5, with 9 nucleotides matching TRBD2. CDR1 is LGHDT, CDR2 YNNKEL, per germline (reference sequence). The CDR3 extends over 16 amino acids. V was pared by 0 bases and J by 2 bases, with 4 bases of the junction left unmatched. The CDR3 coding sequence is TGTGCCAGCAGCCAAGAGGCTAGCGGGACTCAAGAGACCCAGTACTTC. Encoded protein: CASSQEASGTQETQYF.